This TCR beta chain was identified in a study of blood T cells in healthy people across ages. Study-level results: Using unsorted PBMCs precluded a conclusive naive versus antigen-experienced comparison. Estimates of diversity drawn from one million T cells were considered underestimates.

With respect to this clonotype: Its specificity is not known.

The germline gives CDR1 LGHNT, CDR2 FRNRAP. V shed 4 bases, J shed 6 bases, and the junction held 9 bases outside the gene matches. This CDR3 comprises 15 residues. Sample-barcoded 5' priming and a J-beta primer mix drove a second PCR of about 7 to 11 cycles. Each of the cDNA molecules was tagged by a template-switch adaptor with 12 random nucleotides. TCRdb fed the 5' RACE reads into MiXCR, producing one record per CDR3 protein. The table includes almost 1 million distinct CDR3 sequences, roughly half detected once. Per-sample yields of isolated PBMCs were at least 6 million. Sequenced input: blood. The chain combines TRBV12-5 with TRBJ1-2, with 9 nucleotides matching TRBD1. The receptor was derived from a woman aged 60-75 years in good health. CDR3 DNA: TGTGCTAGTGGTTCGGGGACAGGGACTTTCCATGGCTACACCTTC. It is translated as CASGSGTGTFHGYTF. Together with reference TRBV12-5 and TRBJ1-2, the CDR3 gives the full variable domain: DARVTQTPRHKVTEMGQEVTMRCQPILGHNTVFWYRQTMMQGLELLAYFRNRAPLDDSGMPKDRFSAEMPDATLATLKIQPSEPRDSAVYFCASGSGTGTFHGYTFGSGTRLTVV.